Following are 5 T cell receptor beta chains from one sample sequenced in a study of CD8+ T cells in alopecia areata. Following extraction, RNA underwent reverse transcription to cDNA, which served as the sequencing template. Assay: immunoSEQ multiplex PCR; the TCRdb copy retains only in-frame clones and omits some. The data show more than 95,000 clones, with about 60% seen just once and around 9% held by the top ten. The specimen was CD4+ T cells sorted from blood. The receptor source for this set is a human donor in good health.

J is TRBJ1-2 and V is TRBV5-1; TRBD1 matches at 7 bases. J lost 5 bases, V lost 5 bases, and 12 bases had no gene match. CDR1 is SGHRS and CDR2 is YFSETQ in the germline V gene. The CDR3 spans 15 residues. The CDR3 protein is CASSPEGATSYGYTF. The CDR3 nucleotides read TGCGCCAGCAGTCCCGAGGGGGCGACATCTTATGGCTACACCTTC.

This clone was counted between two and nine times. The V and J genes are TRBV18 and TRBJ2-5; D remains ambiguous. The CDR3 consists of 14 residues. In germline, CDR1 is KGHSH, CDR2 LQKENI. Trimming pared 3 bases from V and 7 bases from J, leaving 15 bases between. The CDR3 DNA follows: TGTGCCAGCTCACCCACGAGTCTCGGTGGGACCCAGTACTTC. Its translation: CASSPTSLGGTQYF. Using reference TRBV18 and TRBJ2-5 for the parts outside the CDR3, the full variable domain is NAGVMQNPRHLVRRRGQEARLRCSPMKGHSHVYWYRQLPEEGLKFMVYLQKENIIDESGMPKERFSAEFPKEGPSILRIQQVVRGDSAAYFCASSPTSLGGTQYFGPGTRLLVL.

V and J are TRBV29-1 and TRBJ1-6; D uncertain. Looked up from germline, CDR1 is SQVTM and CDR2 is ANQGSEA. V dropped 7 bases and J dropped 6 bases, with 13 bases sitting between them. The CDR3 has 13 residues. CDR3 bases: TGCAGCGCTAGGACGGATGGTAATTCACCCCTCCACTTT. Amino acid sequence: CSARTDGNSPLHF.

This clone was counted between two and nine times. The chain has TRBV19 and TRBJ1-4; D gene ambiguous. CDR1 is LNHDA and CDR2 is SQIVND in the germline V gene (reference sequence). Trimming stripped 6 bases from V and 5 bases from J, with 13 bases between. The CDR3 runs 14 residues. The CDR3 DNA reads as TGTGCCAGTAGCGGACTAACTGAAAATGAAAAACTGTTTTTT. Protein product: CASSGLTENEKLFF.

A few counts support this clone. J is TRBJ2-3 and V is TRBV7-3; D may be TRBD1 or TRBD2 (5 bases each). Germline lookup yields CDR1 SGHTA and CDR2 FQGTGA. Between the trimmed V and J ends, which lost 3 bases and 2 bases, there was a span of 12 bases. The CDR3 is made up of 15 amino acids. CDR3 in amino acids: CASSLWDPDTDTQYF. CDR3 in DNA: TGTGCCAGCAGCTTGTGGGACCCCGACACAGATACGCAGTATTTT.